The 30 T cell receptor beta chains below all came from one sample that was sequenced in a study of blood T cells in healthy people across ages (dated by TCRdb to the mid-2010s). Receptor libraries were prepared by 5' RACE. These reads were obtained on an Illumina HiSeq 2500. A second PCR of about 6 to 12 cycles was run with a J-beta primer mix and a sample-barcoded 5' primer. Through fastp at Q25 and MiXCR, TCRdb rebuilt clones from the public reads, retaining in-frame beta chains. Rows are unified per CDR3 protein, each entry keeping the most common DNA and genes. For this sample the table gives 630,000 or so distinct CDR3 sequences, of which about 30% were detected only once. Approximately 15% of the sample is taken by the ten largest. What was sequenced was blood. The origin of the receptors is a woman older than 75 in good health. Donor details come from another sample of the same person, matched by shared clones.

The sample holds one count of this clonotype. The chain joins TRBV5-1 to TRBJ2-5, with D perhaps matching TRBD1 (5 bases). The germline V gene encodes CDR1 SGHRS and CDR2 YFSETQ. This CDR3 spans 17 amino acids. The V gene lost 0 bases and the J gene lost 2 bases, with 17 bases spanning the gap. The CDR3 DNA sequence: TGCGCCAGCAGCTTGGCCCGACAGTCCACACTTCAAGAGACCCAGTACTTC. This sequence encodes CASSLARQSTLQETQYF.

The chain uses TRBV12-3 or TRBV12-4 and TRBJ1-2; TRBD1 aligns across 8 bases. CDR3 length: 13 residues. V was clipped by 7 bases and J by 2 bases; unmatched bases: 3. CDR3 region: CASNRDRNYGYTF. CDR3 in DNA: TGTGCCAGCAACCGGGACAGGAACTATGGCTACACCTTC.

Turning to this clonotype: It may be a read error: a sequence one base away is much more abundant. The rearrangement links TRBV10-3 to TRBJ2-6; D is perhaps TRBD2 (7 bases). The V gene's germline CDR1 is ENHRY and CDR2 SYGVKD. This CDR3 contains 11 residues. The CDR3 DNA reads TGTGCCAGTGGGGGGGCCAGCGTCCTGACTTTC. This sequence encodes CASGGASVLTF.

The chain combines TRBV29-1 with TRBJ2-5, with TRBD1 matching over 8 bases. Germline V gene sequence: CDR1 SQVTM, CDR2 ANQGSEA. This CDR3 contains 13 residues. After removal of 3 bases from V and 1 base from J, the junction contained 1 base not matched to a gene. The CDR3 here is CSVDQGAQETQYF. The CDR3 DNA sequence: TGCAGCGTTGATCAGGGGGCCCAAGAGACCCAGTACTTC.

This clonotype was observed many times. This rearrangement joins TRBV20-1 to TRBJ1-1; D not certain. V lost 5 bases and J 4 bases, leaving 20 bases between the germline ends. Germline-derived CDR1 and CDR2 are DFQATT and SNEGSKA (reference sequence). The CDR3 totals 15 residues. CDR3 sequence reads: CSAPRDPKAGTEAFF. The CDR3 region has the DNA TGCAGTGCTCCCCGGGATCCCAAGGCGGGCACTGAAGCTTTCTTT.

Ten or more counts support this clonotype. The chain carries TRBV7-9 and TRBJ2-5; no clear D. CDR3 length: 14 residues. In germline, CDR1 is SEHNR, CDR2 FQNEAQ (reference sequence). Trimming shortened V by 4 bases and J by 0 bases, and 9 bases separated the two germline ends. The CDR3 DNA reads as TGTGCCAGCAGCTCACCAAATTACCAAGAGACCCAGTACTTC. Translated, it gives CASSSPNYQETQYF.

This clonotype has just a few counts. The chain uses TRBV30 and TRBJ1-1; 8 nucleotides align to TRBD1. CDR3 size: 14 residues. CDR1 GTSNPN and CDR2 SVGIG come from the germline V gene (reference sequence). Trimming cost V 1 base and J 6 bases; bases outside gene matches: 7. The CDR3 loop is CAWSAGQGGAEAFF. The CDR3 DNA is TGTGCCTGGAGTGCCGGACAGGGAGGCGCTGAAGCTTTCTTT.

This clonotype turned up a few times. The rearrangement uses TRBV5-6 and TRBJ2-2; 8 bases agree with TRBD1. The V segment lost 3 bases and the J segment 4 bases; nucleotides outside the gene matches: 5. Looked up from germline, CDR1 is SGHDT and CDR2 is YYEEEE. The CDR3 consists of 15 residues. As DNA, the CDR3 is TGTGCCAGCAGCTCGACGGACAGGGCCACCGGGGAGCTGTTTTTT. Amino acids: CASSSTDRATGELFF.

This clonotype was seen a single time. The genes are TRBV9 and TRBJ1-2; no definite D call. CDR1 and CDR2 from the germline V gene are SGDLS and YYNGEE. The CDR3 is made up of 12 amino acids. V lost 4 bases, J lost 5 bases, and 9 bases lay in between. The CDR3 loop reads CASSPEKYGYTF. CDR3 DNA sequence: TGTGCCAGCAGCCCCGAAAAATATGGCTACACCTTC.

V usage is TRBV18 and J usage is TRBJ1-2; the D is unclear. The germline V gene encodes CDR1 KGHSH and CDR2 LQKENI. Trimming left V 2 bases short and J 7 bases short, with 11 bases between. CDR3 size: 13 residues. CDR3: CASSPKEEIGYTF. The CDR3 nucleotides are TGTGCCAGCTCACCAAAAGAGGAAATTGGCTACACCTTC. Full variable domain (outside the CDR3, taken from reference TRBV18 and TRBJ1-2): NAGVMQNPRHLVRRRGQEARLRCSPMKGHSHVYWYRQLPEEGLKFMVYLQKENIIDESGMPKERFSAEFPKEGPSILRIQQVVRGDSAAYFCASSPKEEIGYTFGSGTRLTVV.

V gene TRBV3-1 combines with J gene TRBJ2-7, with D possibly being TRBD2 (5 bases). Germline assignment: CDR1 LGHDT and CDR2 YNNKEL (reference sequence). The CDR3 consists of 13 residues. Between the trimmed V and J ends, which lost 3 bases and 12 bases, there was a span of 18 bases. The chain's CDR3 is CASSHRGKETLYF. The CDR3 bases are TGTGCCAGCAGCCATCGGGGAAAAGAGACCCTGTACTTC.

The chain is built from TRBV5-6 and TRBJ1-1; possibly TRBD1 for D (5 bases). Trimming took off 2 bases at V and 2 bases at J, with 13 bases between the two ends. The CDR3 spans 15 residues. Germline V gene data show CDR1 as SGHDT and CDR2 as YYEEEE. In DNA form, the CDR3 reads TGTGCCAGCAGCTTAACCGGGACGAAAAACACTGAAGCTTTCTTT. This translates into CASSLTGTKNTEAFF.

This chain connects TRBV20-1 to TRBJ1-2; D is perhaps TRBD1 (6 bases). Trimming stripped 5 bases from V and 6 bases from J, with 16 bases between. Germline-derived CDR1 and CDR2 are DFQATT and SNEGSKA (reference sequence). The CDR3 spans 13 residues. CDR3 in DNA: TGCAGTGCTCCAGGCGGACAGAGCCATGGCTACACCTTC. Translated, it gives CSAPGGQSHGYTF.

The table lists this clonotype with many counts. The chain employs TRBV20-1 and TRBJ2-3; D is unresolved. The CDR3 sequence is 11 residues long. Trimming took 4 bases from V and 3 from J, leaving 5 bases between them. Germline V gene sequence: CDR1 DFQATT, CDR2 SNEGSKA (reference sequence). The CDR3 loop reads CSATPTDTQYF. In nucleotides, the CDR3 is TGCAGTGCTACGCCTACAGATACGCAGTATTTT.

A note on this clonotype: One end of the junction fails to match germline, which may point to a read error. V and J are TRBV20-1 and TRBJ2-5, with D unresolved. The CDR3 contains 14 residues. Germline V gives CDR1 DFQATT, CDR2 SNEGSKA (reference sequence). CDR3 amino acids: CSARVGYQYNEQYF. The CDR3 region has the DNA TGCAGTGCCAGAGTTGGCTACCAATACAATGAGCAGTACTTC.

The J gene is TRBJ2-7, the V gene TRBV3-1, with 13 bases aligning to TRBD2. With the DNA end fitting TRBJ2-5 better, the J assignment may be wrong. The germline gives CDR1 LGHDT, CDR2 YNNKEL (reference sequence). The CDR3 loop spans 17 amino acids. This chain's CDR3 is CASSQDGGLAGQETQYF. Here the CDR3 DNA reads TGTGCCAGCAGCCAAGATGGGGGACTAGCGGGACAAGAGACCCAGTACTTC.

In regard to this clonotype: A read error may be the cause here, since a much bigger clone is one base away. This chain links TRBV20-1 with TRBJ2-1, with TRBD1 as a possible D gene (5 bases). The germline V gene has CDR1 DFQATT and CDR2 SNEGSKA (reference sequence). The CDR3 extends over 15 amino acids. Trimming shortened V by 2 bases and J by 12 bases, and 23 bases separated the two germline ends. CDR3 loop: CSARPDSAGWKGQFF. The CDR3 bases are TGCAGTGCTAGACCCGACTCGGCAGGGTGGAAGGGGCAGTTCTTC.

This clonotype has only a few counts. The gene calls are TRBV14 and TRBJ2-4, with TRBD1 matching 10 bases. The J call is in doubt because the DNA end fits TRBJ2-7 better. Per germline, CDR1 SGHDN and CDR2 FVKESK. The CDR3 consists of 15 residues. In DNA form, the CDR3 reads TGTGCCAGCAGCCAACTGGGACAGGGGTTCCTCGAGCAGTACTTC. This translates into CASSQLGQGFLEQYF.

This clonotype was observed at least ten times. The chain is built from TRBV5-1 and TRBJ1-1; no definite D call. There are 14 residues in the CDR3. The germline gives CDR1 SGHRS, CDR2 YFSETQ. The ends were cut back, 0 bases at V and 2 bases at J, with 8 bases in the middle. The CDR3 sequence is CASSLVVSNTEAFF. CDR3 in DNA: TGCGCCAGCAGCTTGGTGGTCTCCAACACTGAAGCTTTCTTT.

With regard to this clonotype: This could be a read error, since a much larger clone is one nucleotide away. The rearrangement links TRBV5-1 to TRBJ2-5, with 11 bases lining up with TRBD1. The V gene's germline CDR1 is SGHRS and CDR2 YFSETQ. This CDR3 has 16 amino acids. The CDR3, as DNA: TGCGCCAGCAGCACTTCGGACAGGGGGCCTGAAGAGACCCGGTACTTC. Translated, it gives CASSTSDRGPEETRYF.

This clonotype has a count of ten or more. The chain has TRBV7-2 and TRBJ2-1, with D perhaps TRBD1 or TRBD2 (5 bases each). Trimming pared 5 bases from V and 7 bases from J, leaving 21 bases between. The germline CDR1 and CDR2 sequences are SGHTA and FQGNSA. The CDR3 covers 16 residues. CDR3 DNA sequence: TGTGCCAGCAGCCCTACTCCGGGACGGCAATGGAATGAGCAGTTCTTC. Its protein is CASSPTPGRQWNEQFF. The entire variable domain, with the rest obtained from reference TRBV7-2 and TRBJ2-1, is as follows: GAGVSQSPSNKVTEKGKDVELRCDPISGHTALYWYRQSLGQGLEFLIYFQGNSAPDKSGLPSDRFSAERTGGSVSTLTIQRTQQEDSAVYLCASSPTPGRQWNEQFFGPGTRLTVL.

This clonotype has ten or more counts. The chain uses TRBV9 and TRBJ2-3, with 7 nucleotides matching TRBD1. The CDR3 runs 16 residues. With 4 bases clipped from V and 0 bases from J, the junction kept 8 bases outside the gene matches. CDR1 and CDR2 from the germline V gene are SGDLS and YYNGEE. The CDR3 loop reads CASSPEDRISTDTQYF. Here the CDR3 DNA reads TGTGCCAGCAGCCCAGAGGACAGGATTAGCACAGATACGCAGTATTTT.

There are many counts of this clonotype. The V and J genes are TRBV7-2 and TRBJ2-7; a weak D match, TRBD1 (7 bases). Germline V gene lookup returns CDR1 SGHTA and CDR2 FQGNSA. The CDR3 runs to 14 residues. The V end lost 1 base, the J end lost 5 bases, and 12 bases lay between the germline ends. The CDR3 region is CASSLDFRGDEQYF. The CDR3 DNA follows: TGTGCCAGCAGCTTAGATTTCAGGGGGGACGAGCAGTACTTC.

With regard to this clonotype: One base away lies a much larger clone, so this may be a sequencing read error. V usage is TRBV20-1 and J usage is TRBJ2-7; the match to TRBD1 covers 11 bases. V was clipped by 7 bases and J by 2 bases; unmatched bases: 13. The CDR3 spans 16 residues. The V gene's germline CDR1 is DFQATT and CDR2 SNEGSKA (reference sequence). The DNA of the CDR3 is TGCAGTGTTGAAGCCGGGACAGGGGGGATCCCCTACGAGCAGTACTTC. This sequence encodes CSVEAGTGGIPYEQYF.

In this sample, this clonotype turned up many times. This chain uses TRBV29-1 with TRBJ2-7; 8 bases are a match to TRBD1. The CDR3 runs to 13 residues. After removal of 5 bases from V and 2 bases from J, the junction contained 5 bases not matched to a gene. The germline V gene encodes CDR1 SQVTM and CDR2 ANQGSEA. The CDR3 DNA sequence: TGCAGCGTTCGGACAGGGATAACCTACGAGCAGTACTTC. Translated: CSVRTGITYEQYF.

Ten or more counts support this clonotype. This rearrangement joins TRBV6-2 or TRBV6-3 to TRBJ2-6; D gene uncertain. This CDR3 spans 13 amino acids. CDR1 is MNHEY and CDR2 is SVGEGT in the germline V gene. The V end was cut by 0 bases, the J end by 3 bases, with 0 bases between. DNA for the CDR3: TGTGCCAGCAGTTACTCTGGGGCCAACGTCCTGACTTTC. It yields the protein CASSYSGANVLTF.

This clonotype was counted many times. The chain uses TRBV15 and TRBJ2-6, with D uncertain. V dropped 0 bases and J dropped 0 bases, with 3 bases sitting between them. The CDR3 covers 15 residues. From germline, CDR1 is LNHNV and CDR2 YYDKDF (reference sequence). The CDR3 nucleotides read TGTGCCACCAGCAGAGAGACCTCTGGGGCCAACGTCCTGACTTTC. It translates to CATSRETSGANVLTF.

This clonotype has a single count. V usage is TRBV4-3 and J usage is TRBJ2-3, with TRBD2 identical over 10 bases. CDR3 length: 15 residues. V lost 4 bases and J lost 3; bases outside the gene matches: 4. From germline, CDR1 is LGHNA and CDR2 YSLEER. In DNA form, the CDR3 reads TGCGCCAGCAGCCGGACTAGCGGCTTAACAGATACGCAGTATTTT. Amino acids: CASSRTSGLTDTQYF.

V is TRBV15 and J is TRBJ2-7; the match to TRBD1 covers 9 bases. The CDR3 sequence is 13 residues long. Germline lookup yields CDR1 LNHNV and CDR2 YYDKDF (reference sequence). J lost 5 bases, V lost 5 bases, and 4 bases had no gene match. The CDR3 loop is CATSARTGDEQYF. CDR3 DNA: TGTGCCACCAGCGCCCGGACAGGGGACGAGCAGTACTTC.

The table lists this clonotype with a few counts. The rearrangement links TRBV6-1 to TRBJ2-7; 7 bases are a match to TRBD1. The CDR3 consists of 14 residues. Looked up from germline, CDR1 is MNHNS and CDR2 is SASEGT. Losses at the gene ends were 1 base for V and 0 bases for J; bases not matched to a gene: 0. The CDR3 coding sequence is TGTGCCAGCAGTGAAGGGGACAGCTCCTACGAGCAGTACTTC. It encodes CASSEGDSSYEQYF.